This T cell receptor (beta chain) came from a study of identical twins. Comment on this clonotype: Its cognate antigen is unknown.

The study, taken as a whole, reports: Memory repertoires lacked the insertion deficit that abundant cord blood beta clonotypes showed.

This CDR3 contains 13 residues. Germline trimming cut 3 bases from V and 9 bases from J; bases unmatched to any gene: 5. Looked up from germline, CDR1 is MRHNA and CDR2 is SNTAGT. One entry per CDR3 protein results from TCRdb running MiXCR on the 5' RACE reads. The sample yields around 1.7 million distinct CDR3 sequences, roughly a third seen once. Sequencing used cord blood. The rearrangement joins TRBV6-4 to TRBJ2-4, with 7 bases lining up with TRBD1. The TCR comes from a newborn girl in good health. In DNA form, the CDR3 reads TGTGCCAGCAGTGATCACCCAGGGGGCATTCAGTACTTC. It translates to CASSDHPGGIQYF.